One T cell receptor (beta chain) is described in this entry. The data were obtained in a study of shared T cell receptors in the human thymus. The germline gives CDR1 GTSNPN, CDR2 SVGIG (reference sequence). The CDR3 length is 16 residues. Trimming took 2 bases from V and 3 from J; bases not matched to a gene: 9. The data were produced by immunoSEQ multiplex PCR, yet TCRdb's version contains in-frame clones alone and is incomplete. The table includes about 660,000 clones, about 89% detected once. These records were also assigned to another study, of human thymus T cells. That report notes: The donors were infants in Finland with congenital heart defects, otherwise immunologically healthy. Obtained as resections during corrective heart surgery, the thymus tissue was then studied. Related studies noted strongly shared thymic repertoires across unrelated people.

The specimen was thymocytes. This receptor was obtained from a boy under two years old with a congenital heart defect. The genes are TRBV30 and TRBJ1-1, with 10 bases fitting TRBD1. CDR3 sequence reads: CAWSPTEGTGDTEAFF. The CDR3 region has the DNA TGTGCCTGGAGTCCGACCGAAGGGACAGGGGACACTGAAGCTTTCTTT.